These T cell receptor beta chains were read from a single sample in a study of tumor and adjacent non-tumor tissue in lung cancer. TCRdb re-derived calls from the multiplex PCR reads in MiXCR, one entry per CDR3 protein. The sample contains approximately 100,000 distinct CDR3 sequences, about 62% of which appear only once. The material sequenced was distant non-tumor lung tissue. These receptors were collected from a man aged 30 to 45 with non-small cell lung cancer. Each CDR3 is given with its conserved first and last residue. D genes are given only for firm matches. For some rows the clone size is stated as once, few or many, or as a class when expanded; others skip it.

NA,NA,TRBJ2-4,TRBV11-1,CVSTHSGRAIKNIKYF,TGTGTCAGCACCCACTCAGGCAGGGCGATCAAAAACATTAAGTACTTC
NA,TRBD2,TRBJ2-3,TRBV5-4,CASNLSGGGADAQYF,TGTGCTAGCAACTTGTCCGGCGGGGGGGCAGATGCGCAGTATTTT
many,TRBD2,TRBJ2-2,TRBV20-1,CSARWQRDENTGELFF,TGCAGTGCTAGGTGGCAGCGGGATGAGAACACCGGGGAGCTGTTTTTT
NA,NA,TRBJ2-7,TRBV20-1,CSVMDLSGYEQYF,TGCAGTGTTATGGACCTGAGTGGCTATGAGCAGTATTTC
NA,TRBD1,TRBJ2-4,TRBV24-1,CATSDPGQGSGNIQYF,TGTGCCACCAGTGATCCGGGACAGGGGTCCGGGAACATTCAGTACTTC
NA,NA,TRBJ2-3,TRBV29-1,CNVPGLITDTRHF,TGCAACGTTCCGGGACTTATCACAGATACGCGGCATTTT
many,NA,TRBJ2-1,TRBV20-1,CSASPQRASSYNEQFF,TGCAGTGCTTCTCCCCAGCGGGCCAGCTCCTACAATGAGCAGTTCTTC
few,NA,TRBJ1-4,TRBV11-2,CASSPRDSNEKLFF,TGTGCCAGCAGCCCCCGGGACTCCAATGAAAAACTGTTTTTT
NA,NA,TRBJ2-1,TRBV11-2,CAISPHNEQFF,TGTGCTATCAGCCCCCACAATGAGCAGTTCTTC
many,TRBD1,TRBJ2-2,TRBV5-4,CASSLRTGGYTGELFF,TGTGCCAGCAGCTTGAGGACAGGGGGTTACACCGGGGAGCTGTTTTTT
NA,TRBD1,TRBJ1-5,TRBV12-3/TRBV12-4,CASSPQSGGDSNPPQHF,TGTGCCAGCAGTCCCCAATCAGGGGGGGATAGTAATCCGCCCCAGCATTTT
NA,NA,TRBJ2-5,TRBV7-3,CASSQDRTRGRPQYF,TGTGCCAGCAGTCAGGACCGCACCCGGGGGAGACCCCAGTACTTC
NA,NA,TRBJ1-2,TRBV11-2,CAGSPGDMVDGYTF,TGTGCCGGCAGCCCGGGGGACATGGTCGACGGCTACACCTTC
NA,NA,TRBJ2-3,TRBV20-1,CSVVTSGGTDTQYF,TGCAGTGTCGTCACTTCGGGGGGCACAGATACGCAGTATTTT
NA,NA,TRBJ2-1,TRBV11-3,CASSPSGKLYIEQFF,TGTGCCAGCAGCCCTTCAGGGAAACTCTACATTGAGCAGTTCTTC
many,NA,TRBJ1-5,TRBV12-3/TRBV12-4,CASSLSGLDQPQHF,TGTGCCAGCAGTTTAAGCGGGCTGGATCAGCCCCAGCATTTT
NA,NA,TRBJ2-3,TRBV11-2,CASSFLNPQYF,TGTGCCAGCAGCTTTCTAAATCCGCAGTATTTT
NA,TRBD2,TRBJ2-3,TRBV4-2,CACSPIAGGTHTQYF,TGTGCCTGCAGCCCTATAGCGGGAGGCACACATACGCAGTATTTT
many,NA,TRBJ2-5,TRBV6-2/TRBV6-3,CASRRETQYF,TGTGCCAGCAGGAGGGAGACCCAGTACTTC
NA,TRBD2,TRBJ2-3,TRBV6-4,CTSSDLAGADMQYF,TGTACCAGCAGTGACTTAGCGGGAGCAGATATGCAGTATTTT
once,NA,TRBJ2-3,TRBV6-4,CASSDSGGTDTQYF,TGTGCCAGCAGTGACTCGGGGGGCACAGATACGCAGTATTTT
NA,NA,TRBJ2-2,TRBV11-3,CASSPYTIENTGELFF,TGTGCCAGCAGCCCCTATACTATCGAGAACACCGGGGAGCTGTTTTTT
NA,TRBD2,TRBJ2-1,TRBV29-1,CSASLGRAIYEQFF,TGCAGCGCTTCCCTCGGGAGGGCGATCTACGAGCAGTTCTTC
NA,NA,TRBJ2-5,TRBV18,CASGQQETQYF,TGTGCCAGCGGTCAGCAAGAGACCCAGTACTTC
NA,TRBD1,TRBJ1-1,TRBV29-1,CSVTGSARHTEAFF,TGCAGCGTGACAGGGTCGGCGAGGCACACTGAAGCTTTCTTT
once,TRBD2,TRBJ2-7,TRBV6-1,CASRATSLAGDEQYF,TGTGCTAGCAGAGCGACCTCGCTAGCGGGAGATGAGCAGTACTTC
NA,TRBD2,TRBJ2-1,TRBV20-1,CSAKPSGLSYNELFF,TGCAGTGCTAAACCTAGCGGGCTCTCCTACAATGAGCTGTTCTTC
NA,NA,TRBJ2-1,TRBV24-1,CATSDYTGRGEHFF,TGTGCCACCAGTGATTACACTGGCCGCGGTGAGCACTTCTTC
many,TRBD2,TRBJ2-7,TRBV6-1,CASTSREGTYEQYF,TGTGCCAGCACATCGCGGGAGGGGACCTACGAGCAGTACTTC
many,NA,TRBJ2-3,TRBV12-3/TRBV12-4,CASSALGTGGTDTQYF,TGTGCCAGCAGCGCACTCGGAACTGGGGGCACAGATACGCAGTATTTT
many,NA,TRBJ2-5,TRBV6-2/TRBV6-3,CASRVGGAQETQYF,TGTGCCAGCAGGGTCGGCGGGGCCCAAGAGACCCAGTACTTC
NA,NA,TRBJ1-1,TRBV6-5,CANSYSRRGASLGTEAFF,TGTGCCAACAGTTACTCGAGAAGGGGGGCATCATTGGGAACTGAAGCTTTCTTT
NA,NA,TRBJ2-5,TRBV7-8,CASSSRSAAPGEETKYF,TGTGCCAGCAGCTCACGCAGTGCGGCCCCGGGGGAAGAGACCAAGTACTTC
many,NA,TRBJ2-7,TRBV12-2,CASRLETGSYEQYF,TGTGCAAGTCGCTTAGAGACAGGAAGCTACGAGCAGTACTTC
many,TRBD2,TRBJ2-1,TRBV12-3/TRBV12-4,CASSPGGPGEQFF,TGTGCCAGCAGTCCGGGAGGGCCTGGTGAGCAGTTCTTC
many,TRBD2,TRBJ2-1,TRBV20-1,CSADSGGAYNEQFF,TGCAGTGCTGATAGCGGGGGAGCCTACAATGAGCAGTTCTTC
NA,TRBD1,TRBJ2-5,TRBV30,CAWNRDSQETQYF,TGTGCCTGGAACCGGGACAGCCAAGAGACCCAGTACTTC
many,TRBD2,TRBJ2-3,TRBV5-5,CASSLGTSGDQDTQYF,TGTGCCAGCAGCTTGGGGACTAGCGGCGATCAGGATACGCAGTATTTT
NA,NA,TRBJ2-6,TRBV29-1,CSVDYPGTNVLTF,TGCAGCGTTGACTACCCTGGGACCAACGTCCTGACTTTC
NA,NA,TRBJ2-1,TRBV7-3,CASSLVAQSGEQFF,TGTGCCAGCAGCTTAGTTGCCCAGTCGGGTGAGCAGTTCTTC
NA,TRBD1,TRBJ2-1,TRBV7-9,CARSRGQNNEQFF,TGTGCCAGGAGCCGGGGACAGAACAATGAGCAGTTCTTC
NA,NA,TRBJ1-1,TRBV6-6,CTSRHRGEITEAFF,TGTACCAGCAGGCACAGAGGGGAGATCACTGAAGCTTTCTTT
NA,NA,TRBJ1-1,TRBV20-1,CSAYRDSTNTEAFF,TGCAGTGCGTACCGGGATAGCACGAACACTGAAGCTTTCTTT
once,NA,TRBJ2-5,TRBV11-2,CASILEAGTLEEIQYF,TGTGCCAGCATCTTAGAAGCAGGGACCCTGGAGGAGATCCAGTACTTC
large,TRBD1,TRBJ2-2,TRBV6-5,CASSAWDSRSGELFF,TGTGCCAGCAGTGCCTGGGACAGCCGATCGGGGGAGCTGTTTTTT
few,NA,TRBJ2-7,TRBV27,CASSGFGAGAYEQYF,TGTGCCAGCAGCGGGTTTGGGGCAGGGGCCTACGAGCAGTACTTC
NA,NA,TRBJ2-1,TRBV11-3,CASGLQLGVNEQFF,TGTGCCAGCGGCTTACAGCTGGGGGTAAATGAGCAGTTCTTC
NA,NA,TRBJ2-7,TRBV29-1,CIVEGDGTYEQYF,TGCATCGTCGAAGGGGACGGGACCTACGAGCAGTACTTC
NA,NA,TRBJ1-6,TRBV11-2,CASSLSWDGSPLHF,TGTGCCAGTAGCTTAAGCTGGGACGGATCACCCCTCCATTTT
NA,NA,TRBJ1-2,TRBV6-5,CASSYSGGAEDCTF,TGTGCCAGCAGTTACTCTGGGGGGGCGGAAGACTGCACCTTC
many,NA,TRBJ1-2,TRBV4-2,CASSQVGTDSNYGYTF,TGTGCCAGCAGCCAAGTGGGGACGGACTCTAACTATGGCTACACCTTC
NA,NA,TRBJ2-5,TRBV5-1,CASSLRPLTEETQYF,TGCGCCAGCAGCTTACGCCCTCTGACGGAAGAGACCCAGTACTTC
NA,NA,TRBJ1-2,TRBV29-1,CSVEEQGKDYDYTF,TGCAGCGTTGAGGAACAGGGTAAAGACTATGACTACACCTTC
many,NA,TRBJ2-1,TRBV6-5,CASSYSVRNEQFF,TGTGCCAGCAGTTACTCGGTCCGGAATGAGCAGTTCTTC